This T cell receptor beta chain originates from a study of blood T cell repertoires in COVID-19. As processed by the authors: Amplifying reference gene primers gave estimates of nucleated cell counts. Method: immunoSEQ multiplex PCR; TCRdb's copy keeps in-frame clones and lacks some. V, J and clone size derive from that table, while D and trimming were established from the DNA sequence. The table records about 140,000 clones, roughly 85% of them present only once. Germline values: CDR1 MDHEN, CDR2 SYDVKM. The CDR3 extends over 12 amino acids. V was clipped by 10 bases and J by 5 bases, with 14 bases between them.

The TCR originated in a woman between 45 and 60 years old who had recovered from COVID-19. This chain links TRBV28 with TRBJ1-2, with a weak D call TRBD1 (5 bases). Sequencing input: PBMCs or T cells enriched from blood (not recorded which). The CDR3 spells CATSGGEYGYTF. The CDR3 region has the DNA TGTGCCACCTCGGGAGGGGAGTATGGCTACACCTTC.